The T cell receptor beta chain described here comes from a study of T cell changes during pregnancy in multiple sclerosis. Germline V gene data show CDR1 as MNHNS and CDR2 as SASEGT. J was trimmed by 2 bases and V by 4 bases; bases with no gene match: 10. CDR3 length equals 17 residues. Data came from immunoSEQ multiplex PCR; TCRdb stores just in-frame clones and leaves some out. The table lists 57,000 or so clones, 90% of them singletons. The sequenced sample was peripheral blood, obtained in the third trimester of pregnancy. The chain employs TRBV6-1 and TRBJ1-2; TRBD1 matches 10 bases. This receptor was obtained from a female donor in good health, enrolled as a control in a pregnancy study. CDR3 DNA: TGTGCCAGCAGTGGGACAGGGGGTAGGGGAAGCAACTATGGCTACACCTTC. Encoded protein: CASSGTGGRGSNYGYTF.